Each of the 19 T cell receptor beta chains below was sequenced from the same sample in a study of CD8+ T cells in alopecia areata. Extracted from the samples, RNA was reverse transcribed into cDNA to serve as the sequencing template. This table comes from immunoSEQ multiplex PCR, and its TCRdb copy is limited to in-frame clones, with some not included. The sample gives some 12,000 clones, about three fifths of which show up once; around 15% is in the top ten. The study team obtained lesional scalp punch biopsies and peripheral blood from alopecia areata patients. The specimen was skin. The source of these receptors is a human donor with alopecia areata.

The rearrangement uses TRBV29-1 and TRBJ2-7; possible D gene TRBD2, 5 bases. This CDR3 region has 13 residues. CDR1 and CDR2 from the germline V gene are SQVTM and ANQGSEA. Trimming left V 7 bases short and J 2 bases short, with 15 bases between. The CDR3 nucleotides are TGCAGCGCCCTCGGGAATCGCGCCTACGAGCAGTACTTC. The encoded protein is CSALGNRAYEQYF.

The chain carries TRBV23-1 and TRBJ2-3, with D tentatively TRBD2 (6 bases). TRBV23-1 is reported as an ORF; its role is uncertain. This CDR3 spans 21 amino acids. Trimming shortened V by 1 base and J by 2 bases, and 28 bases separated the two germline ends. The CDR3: CASSQLNRGRILPVNTDTQYF. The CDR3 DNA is TGCGCCAGCAGTCAATTAAATAGAGGGAGGATCCTCCCGGTTAACACAGATACGCAGTATTTT.

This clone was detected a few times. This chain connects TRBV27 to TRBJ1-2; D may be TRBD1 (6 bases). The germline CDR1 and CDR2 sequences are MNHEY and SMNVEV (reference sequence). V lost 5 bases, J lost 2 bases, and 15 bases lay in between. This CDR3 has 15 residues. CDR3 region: CASSPRQDLNYGYTF. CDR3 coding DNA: TGTGCCAGCAGTCCCCGACAGGACCTCAACTATGGCTACACCTTC.

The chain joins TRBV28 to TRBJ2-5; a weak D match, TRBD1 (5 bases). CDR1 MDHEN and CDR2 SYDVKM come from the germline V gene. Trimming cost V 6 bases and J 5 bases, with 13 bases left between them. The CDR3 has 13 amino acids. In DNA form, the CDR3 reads TGTGCCAGCAGGTCCACAGGCTTGGAGACCCAGTACTTC. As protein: CASRSTGLETQYF.

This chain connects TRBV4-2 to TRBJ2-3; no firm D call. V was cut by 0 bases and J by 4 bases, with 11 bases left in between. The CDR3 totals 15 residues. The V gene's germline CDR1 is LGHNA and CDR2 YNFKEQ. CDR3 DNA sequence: TGTGCCAGCAGCCAAGAAGGCCGAGAAGCAGATACGCAGTATTTT. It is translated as CASSQEGREADTQYF.

The CDR3 protein is CASSPGMNTGELFF. Here the CDR3 DNA reads TGTGCCAGCAGTCCCGGGATGAACACCGGGGAGCTGTTTTTT. V gene TRBV27 combines with J gene TRBJ2-2; D is perhaps TRBD2 (5 bases). This CDR3 region has 14 residues. Germline V gene sequence: CDR1 MNHEY, CDR2 SMNVEV (reference sequence). Trimming took off 5 bases at V and 1 base at J, with 8 bases between the two ends.

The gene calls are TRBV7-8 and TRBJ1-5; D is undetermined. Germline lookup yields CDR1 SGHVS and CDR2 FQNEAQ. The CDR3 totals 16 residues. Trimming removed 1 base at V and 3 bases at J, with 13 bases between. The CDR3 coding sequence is TGTGCCAGCAGCTTAGGTTCCGGACGGAACAATCAGCCCCAGCATTTT. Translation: CASSLGSGRNNQPQHF.

The CDR3 DNA follows: TGTGCCAGCAGCTATAGTGGGGTTTTAGTCCAAAATGAGCAGTTCTTC. Translating gives CASSYSGVLVQNEQFF. The rearrangement links TRBV7-2 to TRBJ2-1; D gene unclear. CDR3 size: 16 residues. Trimming pared 4 bases from V and 7 bases from J, leaving 20 bases between. Germline CDR1 is SGHTA and CDR2 is FQGNSA.

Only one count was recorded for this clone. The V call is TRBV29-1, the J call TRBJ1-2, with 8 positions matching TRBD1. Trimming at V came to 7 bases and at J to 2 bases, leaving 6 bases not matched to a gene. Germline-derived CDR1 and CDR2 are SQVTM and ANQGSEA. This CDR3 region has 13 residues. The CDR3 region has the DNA TGCAGCGCCGACAGGGGCAAAAACTATGGCTACACCTTC. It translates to CSADRGKNYGYTF.

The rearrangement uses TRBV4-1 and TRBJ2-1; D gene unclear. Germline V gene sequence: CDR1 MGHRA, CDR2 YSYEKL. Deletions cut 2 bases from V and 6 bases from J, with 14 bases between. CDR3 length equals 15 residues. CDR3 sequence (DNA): TGCGCCAGCAGCCAAAAACCCCCGAGAGCCAATGAGCAGTTCTTC. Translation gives CASSQKPPRANEQFF.

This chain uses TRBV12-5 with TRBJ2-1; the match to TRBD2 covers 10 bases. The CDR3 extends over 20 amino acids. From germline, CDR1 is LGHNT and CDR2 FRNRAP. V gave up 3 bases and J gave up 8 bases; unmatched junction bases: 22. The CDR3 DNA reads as TGTGCTAGTGGTTTTTCCCTGCAGTCCTCCAGGGCTAGCGGGAGCCATGAGCAGTTCTTC. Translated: CASGFSLQSSRASGSHEQFF.

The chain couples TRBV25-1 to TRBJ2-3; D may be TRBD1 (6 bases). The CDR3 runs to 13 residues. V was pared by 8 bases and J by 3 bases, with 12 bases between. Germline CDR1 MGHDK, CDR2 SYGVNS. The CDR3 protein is CASGDIGTDTQYF. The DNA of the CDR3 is TGTGCCAGCGGGGACATCGGGACAGATACGCAGTATTTT.

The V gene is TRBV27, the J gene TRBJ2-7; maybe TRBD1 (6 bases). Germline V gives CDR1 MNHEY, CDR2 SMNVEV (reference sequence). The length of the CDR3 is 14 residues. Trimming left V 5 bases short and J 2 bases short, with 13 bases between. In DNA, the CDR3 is TGTGCCAGCAGTCCAACAGGGATGACCTACGAGCAGTACTTC. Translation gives CASSPTGMTYEQYF.

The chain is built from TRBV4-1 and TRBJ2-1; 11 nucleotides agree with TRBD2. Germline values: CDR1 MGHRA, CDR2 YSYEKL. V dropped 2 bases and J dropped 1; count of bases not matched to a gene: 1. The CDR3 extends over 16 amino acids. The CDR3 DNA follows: TGCGCCAGCAGCCAAACTAGCGGGAGTTCCTACAATGAGCAGTTCTTC. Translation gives CASSQTSGSSYNEQFF.

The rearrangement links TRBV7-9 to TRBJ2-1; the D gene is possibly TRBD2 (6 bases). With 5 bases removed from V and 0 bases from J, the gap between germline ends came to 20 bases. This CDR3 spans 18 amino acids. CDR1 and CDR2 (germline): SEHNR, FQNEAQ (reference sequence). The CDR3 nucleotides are TGTGCCAGCAGCCACGGGGTAGCGGACGGAAGCTCCTACAATGAGCAGTTCTTC. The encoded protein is CASSHGVADGSSYNEQFF. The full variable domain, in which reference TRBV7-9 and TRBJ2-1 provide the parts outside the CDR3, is DTGVSQNPRHKITKRGQNVTFRCDPISEHNRLYWYRQTLGQGPEFLTYFQNEAQLEKSRLLSDRFSAERPKGSFSTLEIQRTEQGDSAMYLCASSHGVADGSSYNEQFFGPGTRLTVL.

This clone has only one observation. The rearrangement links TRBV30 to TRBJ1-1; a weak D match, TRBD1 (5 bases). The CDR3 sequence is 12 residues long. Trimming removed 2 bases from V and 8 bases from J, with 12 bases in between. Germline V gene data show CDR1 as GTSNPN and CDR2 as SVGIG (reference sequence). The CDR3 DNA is TGTGCCTGGAGTTCGGGACCGGGCGAAGCTTTCTTT. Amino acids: CAWSSGPGEAFF.

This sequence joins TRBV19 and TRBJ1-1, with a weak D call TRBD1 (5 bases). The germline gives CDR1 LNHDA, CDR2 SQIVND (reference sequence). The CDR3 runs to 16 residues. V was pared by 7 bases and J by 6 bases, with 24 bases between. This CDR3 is CASTPIGAGREAEAFF. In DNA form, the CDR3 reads TGTGCCAGTACCCCAATTGGGGCAGGCCGGGAAGCTGAAGCTTTCTTT.

As DNA, the CDR3 is TGTGCCAGCAGCTCCGGAGGGCCGCCCTACGAGCAGTACTTC. It encodes CASSSGGPPYEQYF. The chain links TRBV7-9 to TRBJ2-7; D is possibly TRBD2 (6 bases). With 4 bases removed from V and 2 bases from J, the gap between germline ends came to 12 bases. The CDR3 sequence is 14 residues long. Germline V CDR1 and CDR2: SEHNR, FQNEAQ (reference sequence).

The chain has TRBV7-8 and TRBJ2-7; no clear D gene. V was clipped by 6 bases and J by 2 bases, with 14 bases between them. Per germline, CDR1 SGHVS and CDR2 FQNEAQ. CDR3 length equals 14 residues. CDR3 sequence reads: CASRPPVDTYEQYF. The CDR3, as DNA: TGTGCCAGCAGACCTCCGGTAGACACCTACGAGCAGTACTTC.